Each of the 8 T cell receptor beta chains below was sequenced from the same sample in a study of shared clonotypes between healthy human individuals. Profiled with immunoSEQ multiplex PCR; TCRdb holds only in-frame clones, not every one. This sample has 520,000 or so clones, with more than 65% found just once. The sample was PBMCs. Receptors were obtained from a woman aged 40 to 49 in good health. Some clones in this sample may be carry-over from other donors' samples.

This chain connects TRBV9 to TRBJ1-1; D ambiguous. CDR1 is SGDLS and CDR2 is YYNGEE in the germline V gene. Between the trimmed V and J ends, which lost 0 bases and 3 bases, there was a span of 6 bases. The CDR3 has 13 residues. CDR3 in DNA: TGTGCCAGCAGCGTAGTGGGTGACACTGAAGCTTTCTTT. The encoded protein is CASSVVGDTEAFF.

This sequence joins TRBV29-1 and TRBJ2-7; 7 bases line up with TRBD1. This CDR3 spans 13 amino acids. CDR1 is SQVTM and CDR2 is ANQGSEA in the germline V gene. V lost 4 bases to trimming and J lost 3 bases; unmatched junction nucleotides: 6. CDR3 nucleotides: TGCAGCGTTGGACGGGACAGTGGCTACGAGCAGTACTTC. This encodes CSVGRDSGYEQYF.

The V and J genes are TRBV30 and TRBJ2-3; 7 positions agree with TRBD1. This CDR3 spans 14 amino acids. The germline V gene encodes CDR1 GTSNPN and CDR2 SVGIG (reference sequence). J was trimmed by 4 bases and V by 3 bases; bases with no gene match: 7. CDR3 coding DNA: TGTGCCTGGAGCCCAGGGGGTCCCGCAGATACGCAGTATTTT. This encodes CAWSPGGPADTQYF.

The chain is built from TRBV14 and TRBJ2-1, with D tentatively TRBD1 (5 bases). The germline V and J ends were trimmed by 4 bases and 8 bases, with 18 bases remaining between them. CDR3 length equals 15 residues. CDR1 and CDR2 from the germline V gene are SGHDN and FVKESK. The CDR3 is CASSPPQELRDEQFF. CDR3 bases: TGTGCCAGCAGCCCCCCACAGGAGCTCAGAGATGAGCAGTTCTTC.

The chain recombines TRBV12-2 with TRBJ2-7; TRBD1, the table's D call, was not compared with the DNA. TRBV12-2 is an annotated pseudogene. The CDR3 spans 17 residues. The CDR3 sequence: CASRLDPDRDRTYEQYF. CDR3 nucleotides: TGTGCAAGTCGCTTAGACCCGGACCGGGACAGGACCTACGAGCAGTACTTC.

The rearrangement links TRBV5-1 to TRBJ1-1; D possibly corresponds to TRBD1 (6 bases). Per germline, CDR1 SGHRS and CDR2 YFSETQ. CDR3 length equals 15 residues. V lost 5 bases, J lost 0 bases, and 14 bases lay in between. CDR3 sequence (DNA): TGCGCCAGCAGTCTCCAGGGGTTTATGAACACTGAAGCTTTCTTT. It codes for CASSLQGFMNTEAFF.

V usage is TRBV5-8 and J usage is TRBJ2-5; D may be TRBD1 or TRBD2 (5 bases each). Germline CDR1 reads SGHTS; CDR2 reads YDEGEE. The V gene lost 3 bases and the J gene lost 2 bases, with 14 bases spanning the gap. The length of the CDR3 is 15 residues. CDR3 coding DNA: TGTGCCAGCAGCTCACTAGACAGTAGACAAGAGACCCAGTACTTC. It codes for CASSSLDSRQETQYF.

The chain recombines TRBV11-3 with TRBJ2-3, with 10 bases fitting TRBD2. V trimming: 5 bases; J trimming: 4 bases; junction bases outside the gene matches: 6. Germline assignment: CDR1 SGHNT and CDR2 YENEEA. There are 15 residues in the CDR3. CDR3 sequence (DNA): TGTGCCAGCAGCCGAAGGACTAGCGGCGCAGATACGCAGTATTTT. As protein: CASSRRTSGADTQYF.